The rows below give T cell receptor beta chains drawn from one sample of a study of glioma-infiltrating T cells. TCRdb re-called the multiplex PCR reads through MiXCR, storing one row per CDR3 protein. The sample carries approximately 110,000 distinct CDR3 sequences, about 23% recorded once. What was sequenced was glioma tissue, nonneoplastic brain tissue, or PBMCs (not recorded which). These receptors were obtained from a human donor with low-grade glioma or glioblastoma, undergoing nonglioma brain surgery, or in good health (not recorded which). Each CDR3 is given with its conserved first and last residue. A D gene is named only where the DNA matches it firmly. Rows give clone size only sometimes, using once, few, many, or a class for an expanded clone.

cdr3_nt: TGTGCCAGCAGCTTATTGTTCGGGGATAAGACCGGGGAGCTGTTTTTT; cdr3_aa: CASSLLFGDKTGELFF; j_call: TRBJ2-2; d_call: .; v_call: TRBV7-9; clone_size: many
cdr3_nt: TGCAGCGTTGTGATATCCGGAGAGCCTAATCAGCCCCAGCATTTT; cdr3_aa: CSVVISGEPNQPQHF; j_call: TRBJ1-5; d_call: .; v_call: TRBV29-1; clone_size: .
cdr3_nt: TGTGCCAGCAGCCAACTCAATAGCAAAGGCGGCGAGCAGTACTTC; cdr3_aa: CASSQLNSKGGEQYF; j_call: TRBJ2-7; d_call: .; v_call: TRBV7-9; clone_size: many
cdr3_nt: TGTGCCAGCATCTTCCTGGGGGGAAACACCATATATTTT; cdr3_aa: CASIFLGGNTIYF; j_call: TRBJ1-3; d_call: .; v_call: TRBV7-2; clone_size: .
cdr3_nt: TGTGCCAGCACCTCTAGCGGGAGGGCCACTGAGCAGTTCTTC; cdr3_aa: CASTSSGRATEQFF; j_call: TRBJ2-1; d_call: TRBD2; v_call: TRBV6-1; clone_size: many
cdr3_nt: TGTGCCGCGACAGGGGGCCCCTTCTCCTACGAGCAGTACTTC; cdr3_aa: CAATGGPFSYEQYF; j_call: TRBJ2-7; d_call: TRBD1; v_call: TRBV10-3; clone_size: many
cdr3_nt: TGTGCCAGCCGCAGGGCAGAGAGCACAGATACGCAGTATTTT; cdr3_aa: CASRRAESTDTQYF; j_call: TRBJ2-3; d_call: .; v_call: TRBV27; clone_size: many
cdr3_nt: TGTGCCAGCAGCGCGAACCGGGACTTTTATTACAATGAGCAGTTCTTC; cdr3_aa: CASSANRDFYYNEQFF; j_call: TRBJ2-1; d_call: .; v_call: TRBV7-9; clone_size: many
cdr3_nt: TGTGCCAGCACCTCGCTCGGACAGGGGCATAAAAGATATAATTCACCCCTCCACTTT; cdr3_aa: CASTSLGQGHKRYNSPLHF; j_call: TRBJ1-6; d_call: TRBD1; v_call: TRBV11-2; clone_size: few
cdr3_nt: TGTGCCAGCAGCCCGGACAGGGGATGGAGTGGCTACACCTTC; cdr3_aa: CASSPDRGWSGYTF; j_call: TRBJ1-2; d_call: TRBD1; v_call: TRBV3-1; clone_size: few
cdr3_nt: TGTGCCAGCAGCCCGGCGGGCCAGGGAGTTGGGGAAAAACTGTTTTTT; cdr3_aa: CASSPAGQGVGEKLFF; j_call: TRBJ1-4; d_call: .; v_call: TRBV5-8; clone_size: few